This T cell receptor beta chain was sequenced in a study of T cell responses to AZD1222 COVID-19 vaccine. This CDR3 is 12 amino acids long. CDR1 and CDR2 from the germline V gene are DFQATT and SNEGSKA (reference sequence). Trimming took off 3 bases at V and 5 bases at J, with 10 bases between the two ends. In the case of this clone: Antigen unknown.

This table comes from immunoSEQ multiplex PCR, and its TCRdb copy is limited to in-frame clones, with some not included. The sample has under 140,000 clones, about nine tenths seen once. Notes on the study in general: The peak T cell response came first, and repertoires were sampled only after it. Donors, mostly white British, included more females; clonal diversity was possibly underestimated. Close to half of spike-specific TCRs reportedly recognize unmutated variant regions.

Recipients boosted at about 4 weeks or about 12 weeks are pooled. Sequenced material: peripheral blood, taken 28 days after the second AZD1222 dose. The chain joins TRBV20-1 to TRBJ2-5, with D possibly matching TRBD1 (5 bases). The sequence derives from an adult who received the AZD1222 COVID-19 vaccine. The CDR3 DNA sequence: TGCAGTGCTAGTTTCCAGGGTGAGACCCAGTACTTC. Amino acid sequence: CSASFQGETQYF.